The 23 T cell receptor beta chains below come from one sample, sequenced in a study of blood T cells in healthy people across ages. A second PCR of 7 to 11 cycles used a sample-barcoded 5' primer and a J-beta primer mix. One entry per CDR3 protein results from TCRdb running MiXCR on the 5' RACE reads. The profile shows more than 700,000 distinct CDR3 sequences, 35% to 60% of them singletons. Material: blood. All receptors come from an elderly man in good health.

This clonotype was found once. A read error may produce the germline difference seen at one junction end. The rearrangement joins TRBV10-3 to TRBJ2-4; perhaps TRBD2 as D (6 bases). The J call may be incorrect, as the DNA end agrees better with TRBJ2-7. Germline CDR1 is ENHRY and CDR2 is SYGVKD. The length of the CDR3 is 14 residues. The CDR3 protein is CTIRRMGLDYEQYF. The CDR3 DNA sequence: TGTACCATCAGAAGAATGGGACTCGACTACGAGCAGTACTTC.

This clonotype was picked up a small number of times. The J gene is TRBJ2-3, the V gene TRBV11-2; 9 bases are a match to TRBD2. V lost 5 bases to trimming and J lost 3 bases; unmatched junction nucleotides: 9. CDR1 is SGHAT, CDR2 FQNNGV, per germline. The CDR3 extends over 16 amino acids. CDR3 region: CASSVLAGKATDTQYF. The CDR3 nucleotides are TGTGCCAGCAGCGTCCTAGCGGGAAAGGCTACAGATACGCAGTATTTT. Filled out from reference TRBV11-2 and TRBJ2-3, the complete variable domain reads EAGVAQSPRYKIIEKRQSVAFWCNPISGHATLYWYQQILGQGPKLLIQFQNNGVVDDSQLPKDRFSAERLKGVDSTLKIQPAKLEDSAVYLCASSVLAGKATDTQYFGPGTRLTVL.

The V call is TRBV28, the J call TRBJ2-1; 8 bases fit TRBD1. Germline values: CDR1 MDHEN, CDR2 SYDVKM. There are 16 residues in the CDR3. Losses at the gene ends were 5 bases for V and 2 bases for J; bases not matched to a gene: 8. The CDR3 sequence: CASSPPGQATYNEQFF. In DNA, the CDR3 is TGTGCCAGCAGTCCCCCGGGACAGGCAACCTACAATGAGCAGTTCTTC. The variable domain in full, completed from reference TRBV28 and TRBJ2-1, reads DVKVTQSSRYLVKRTGEKVFLECVQDMDHENMFWYRQDPGLGLRLIYFSYDVKMKEKGDIPEGYSVSREKKERFSLILESASTNQTSMYLCASSPPGQATYNEQFFGPGTRLTVL.

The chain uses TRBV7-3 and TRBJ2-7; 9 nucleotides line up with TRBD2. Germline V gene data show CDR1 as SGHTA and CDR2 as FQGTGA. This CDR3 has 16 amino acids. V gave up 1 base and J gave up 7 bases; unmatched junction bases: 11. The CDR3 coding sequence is TGTGCCAGCAGCTTAATGGGCGGGAGGGACTACAATGAGCAGTACTTC. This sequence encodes CASSLMGGRDYNEQYF.

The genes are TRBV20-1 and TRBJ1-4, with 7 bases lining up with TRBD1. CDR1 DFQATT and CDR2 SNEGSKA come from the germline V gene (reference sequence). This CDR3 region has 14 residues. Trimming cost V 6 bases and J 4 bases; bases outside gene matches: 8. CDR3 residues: CSARPTGFNEKLFF. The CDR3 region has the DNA TGCAGTGCAAGACCGACAGGGTTTAATGAAAAACTGTTTTTT.

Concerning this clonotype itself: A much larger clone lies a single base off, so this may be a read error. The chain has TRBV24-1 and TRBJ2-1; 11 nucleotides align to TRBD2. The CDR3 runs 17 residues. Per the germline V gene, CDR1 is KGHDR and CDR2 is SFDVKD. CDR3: CATGDRELAGVGNEQFF. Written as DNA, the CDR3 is TGTGCCACCGGTGACCGAGAACTAGCGGGAGTGGGAAATGAGCAGTTCTTC.

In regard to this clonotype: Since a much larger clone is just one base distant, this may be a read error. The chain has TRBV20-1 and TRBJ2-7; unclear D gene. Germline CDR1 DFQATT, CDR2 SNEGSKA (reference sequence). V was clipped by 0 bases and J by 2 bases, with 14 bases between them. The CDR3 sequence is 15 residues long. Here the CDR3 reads CSARESAPLAYEQYF. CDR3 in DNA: TGCAGTGCTAGAGAGTCAGCCCCGCTAGCCTACGAGCAGTACTTC.

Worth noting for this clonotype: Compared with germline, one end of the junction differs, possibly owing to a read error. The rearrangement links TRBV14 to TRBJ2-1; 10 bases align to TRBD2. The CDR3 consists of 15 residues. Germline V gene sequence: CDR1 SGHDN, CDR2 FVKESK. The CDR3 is CACSPSGGSYNEQFF. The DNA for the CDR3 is TGTGCCTGCAGTCCTAGCGGGGGTTCCTACAATGAGCAGTTCTTC.

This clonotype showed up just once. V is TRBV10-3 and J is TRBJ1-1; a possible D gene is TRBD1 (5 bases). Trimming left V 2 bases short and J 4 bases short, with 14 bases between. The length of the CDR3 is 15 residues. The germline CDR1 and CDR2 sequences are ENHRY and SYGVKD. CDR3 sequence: CAISEGRGGITEAFF. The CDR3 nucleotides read TGTGCCATCAGTGAGGGGAGGGGCGGAATCACTGAAGCTTTCTTT.

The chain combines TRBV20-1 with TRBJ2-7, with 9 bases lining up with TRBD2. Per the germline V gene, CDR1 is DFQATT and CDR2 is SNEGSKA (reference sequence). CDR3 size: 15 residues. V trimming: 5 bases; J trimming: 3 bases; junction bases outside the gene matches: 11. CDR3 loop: CSAPSPGLAGYEQYF. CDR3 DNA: TGCAGTGCTCCCTCTCCGGGACTAGCAGGCTACGAGCAGTACTTC.

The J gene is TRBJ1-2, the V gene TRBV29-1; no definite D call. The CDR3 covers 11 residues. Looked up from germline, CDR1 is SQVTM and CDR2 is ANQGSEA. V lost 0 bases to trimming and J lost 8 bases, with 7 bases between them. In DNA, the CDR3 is TGCAGCGTTGAAGAAGGGTTAGGCTACACCTTC. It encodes CSVEEGLGYTF.

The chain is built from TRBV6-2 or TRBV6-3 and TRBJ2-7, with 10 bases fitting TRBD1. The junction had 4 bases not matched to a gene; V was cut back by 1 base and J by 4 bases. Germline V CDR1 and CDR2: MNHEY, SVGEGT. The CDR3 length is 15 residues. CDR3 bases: TGTGCCAGCAGTTACTACGGGACAGGGGAATACGAGCAGTACTTC. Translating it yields CASSYYGTGEYEQYF.

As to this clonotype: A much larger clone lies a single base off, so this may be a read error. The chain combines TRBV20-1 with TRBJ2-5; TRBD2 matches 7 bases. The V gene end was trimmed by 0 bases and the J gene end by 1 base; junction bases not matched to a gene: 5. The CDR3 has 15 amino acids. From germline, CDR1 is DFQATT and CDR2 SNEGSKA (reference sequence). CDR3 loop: CSARDGAGSQETQYF. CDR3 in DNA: TGCAGTGCTAGAGATGGAGCGGGGAGCCAAGAGACCCAGTACTTC.

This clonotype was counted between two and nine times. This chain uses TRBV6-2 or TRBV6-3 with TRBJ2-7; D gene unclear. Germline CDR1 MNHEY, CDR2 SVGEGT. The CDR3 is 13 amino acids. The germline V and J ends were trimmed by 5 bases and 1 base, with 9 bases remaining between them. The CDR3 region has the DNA TGTGCCAGCAGTCCGGACGAGTCCTACGAGCAGTACTTC. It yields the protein CASSPDESYEQYF.

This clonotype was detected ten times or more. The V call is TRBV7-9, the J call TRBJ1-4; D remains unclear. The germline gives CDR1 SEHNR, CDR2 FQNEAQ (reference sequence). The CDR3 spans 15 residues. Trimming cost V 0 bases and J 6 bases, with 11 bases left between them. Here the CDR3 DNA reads TGTGCCAGCAGCTTAGCGGGCCAAGGGCATGAAAAACTGTTTTTT. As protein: CASSLAGQGHEKLFF.

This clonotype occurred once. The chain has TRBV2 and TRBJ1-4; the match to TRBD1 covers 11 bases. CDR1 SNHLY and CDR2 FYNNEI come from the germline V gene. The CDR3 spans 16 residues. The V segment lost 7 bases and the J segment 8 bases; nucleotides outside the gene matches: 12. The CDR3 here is CASNRDRGIGEEKLFF. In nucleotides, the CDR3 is TGTGCCAGCAACCGGGACAGGGGGATAGGGGAGGAAAAACTGTTTTTT. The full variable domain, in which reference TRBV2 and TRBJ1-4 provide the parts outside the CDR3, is EPEVTQTPSHQVTQMGQEVILRCVPISNHLYFYWYRQILGQKVEFLVSFYNNEISEKSEIFDDQFSVERPDGSNFTLKIRSTKLEDSAMYFCASNRDRGIGEEKLFFGSGTQLSVL.

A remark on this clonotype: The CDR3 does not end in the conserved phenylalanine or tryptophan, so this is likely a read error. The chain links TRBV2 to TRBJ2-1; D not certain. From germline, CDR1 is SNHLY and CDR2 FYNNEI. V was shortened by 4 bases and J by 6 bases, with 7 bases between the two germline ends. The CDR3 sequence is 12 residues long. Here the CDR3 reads CASSALSNEQFL. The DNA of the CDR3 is TGTGCCAGCAGTGCACTAAGCAATGAGCAGTTCCTC.

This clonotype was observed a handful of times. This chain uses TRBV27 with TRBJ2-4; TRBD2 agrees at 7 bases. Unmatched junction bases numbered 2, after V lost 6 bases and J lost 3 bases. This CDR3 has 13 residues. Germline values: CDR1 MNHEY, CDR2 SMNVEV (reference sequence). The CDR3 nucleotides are TGTGCCAGCAGGGGGGGGGTCAAAAACATTCAGTACTTC. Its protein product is CASRGGVKNIQYF.

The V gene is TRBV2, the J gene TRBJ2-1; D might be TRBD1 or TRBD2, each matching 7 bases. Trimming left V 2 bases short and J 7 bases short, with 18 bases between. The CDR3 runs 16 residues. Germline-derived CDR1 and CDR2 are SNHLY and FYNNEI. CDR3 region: CASSERGREIRNEQFF. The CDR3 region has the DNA TGTGCCAGCAGTGAAAGGGGGCGGGAGATTCGGAATGAGCAGTTCTTC.

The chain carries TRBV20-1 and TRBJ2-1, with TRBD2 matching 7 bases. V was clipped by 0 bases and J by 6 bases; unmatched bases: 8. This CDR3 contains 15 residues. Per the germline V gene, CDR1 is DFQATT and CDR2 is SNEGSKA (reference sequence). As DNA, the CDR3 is TGCAGTGCTAGAGATTGGGCTAGCGGAGCCAATGAGCAGTTCTTC. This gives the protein CSARDWASGANEQFF.

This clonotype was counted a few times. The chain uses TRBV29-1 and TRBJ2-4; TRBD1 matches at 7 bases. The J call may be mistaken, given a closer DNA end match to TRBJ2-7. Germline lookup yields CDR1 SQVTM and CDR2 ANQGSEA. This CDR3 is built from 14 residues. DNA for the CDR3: TGCAGCGTCGCGTACAGCACAGGGGATAGCGAGCAGTACTTC. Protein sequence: CSVAYSTGDSEQYF.

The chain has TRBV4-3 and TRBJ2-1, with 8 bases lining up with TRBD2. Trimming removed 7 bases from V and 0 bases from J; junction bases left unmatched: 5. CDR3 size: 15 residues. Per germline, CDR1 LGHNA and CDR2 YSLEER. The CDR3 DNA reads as TGCGCCAGCAACAGGAGCGGGGGCTCCTACAATGAGCAGTTCTTC. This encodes CASNRSGGSYNEQFF.

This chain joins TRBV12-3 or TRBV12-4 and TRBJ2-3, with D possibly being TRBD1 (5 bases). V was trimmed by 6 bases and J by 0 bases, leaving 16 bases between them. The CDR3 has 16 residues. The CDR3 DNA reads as TGTGCCAGCAGGGCGCGGCAGGGCCCTAGCACAGATACGCAGTATTTT. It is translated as CASRARQGPSTDTQYF.